One TCR beta chain is described in this entry. What it binds is unknown. The PCR made use of 60 Vbeta and 13 Jbeta primers. Authors' methods: An analysis performed later counted 72 million or so unique TCR beta chains (roughly 10 million of them shared). Sequenced by immunoSEQ multiplex PCR; TCRdb stores in-frame clones only, minus some. From that table come the V and J calls and clone size; the DNA was used to work out D and trimming. Here the sample spans about 160,000 clones, just over 75% being singletons. This CDR3 region has 15 residues. CDR1 SNHLY and CDR2 FYNNEI come from the germline V gene. V shed 5 bases and J 7 bases; nucleotides not matched to a gene: 9. This record belongs to a study of cytomegalovirus exposure and HLA in healthy donors. The wider study: In an early release, HLA-typed donors contributed some 80 million unique TCR sequences.

Overall study findings and caveats: The listing of 150 to 200 TCR beta chains classed them as cytomegalovirus-associated.

This clonotype was obtained from a woman in her 40s in good health and CMV-seronegative. The sample taken for sequencing was PBMCs. The chain recombines TRBV2 with TRBJ1-5; 9 bases line up with TRBD1. This CDR3 is CASSLWGQGSQPQHF. CDR3 DNA: TGTGCCAGCAGTTTGTGGGGACAGGGAAGCCAGCCCCAGCATTTT.